The T cell receptor (beta chain) under discussion was sequenced for a study of regulatory T cells in long-lasting Graves disease (dated by TCRdb to 2020 to 2022). Broadly, across the study: To count as having persistent Graves' disease, a patient had to have received antithyroid drug treatment for over 5 years with TSH receptor autoantibodies remaining persistently positive. Persistent Graves' disease patients were compared with newly diagnosed Graves' disease patients by peripheral blood TCR sequencing and RNA sequencing. In the clinical cohort, patients with persistent Graves' disease had used antithyroid drugs for an average of around 9.9 years. A total of around 35 samples were covered by TCR sequencing, comprising some 13 persistent and about 20 newly diagnosed Graves' disease patients. The study was conducted in China and was registered as a clinical trial. The investigation overall reported the following: Sequencing and analysis were limited to the TCR beta chain. Because the primary lesion, thyroid tissue, could not be accessed, the study looked at peripheral blood alone. Preferential use of TRBV28, TRBJ1-2 and TRBJ2-5 was observed in persistent disease, whereas TRBV20-1 and TRBJ2-1 were favored in newly diagnosed disease. Compared with newly diagnosed patients, persistent Graves' disease patients had lower TCR Shannon entropy and fewer highly expanded clones, which suggests clonal expansion. A larger number of public clonotypes was shared among persistent patients (more than 2,500) than among newly diagnosed patients (around 890). The authors acknowledged the small sample size as a limitation that may reduce accuracy.

Sample time point, as interpreted from the label and publication: persistent/refractory GD, antithyroid drugs over 5 years with positive TRAb. For both TCR sequencing and RNA sequencing, RNA was extracted from PBMCs in TRIzol. Graves' disease was diagnosed according to American Thyroid Association guidelines. Patients for the study were recruited at an endocrinology department in Xi'an, China. Each patient gave approximately 10 milliliters of peripheral blood, collected in an EDTA anticoagulant tube. Ficoll Paque Plus density gradient separation was used to isolate PBMCs, and no additional T cell sorting was done. An Agilent 2100 Bioanalyzer and agarose gel were used to check RNA quality, while a NanoDrop 2000 measured RNA concentration. CDR1 and CDR2, per the germline V gene, are MDHEN and SYDVKM. Relative to germline, V is 8 bases shorter and J is 10 bases shorter, with 23 bases between their ends. The CDR3 comprises 14 residues, both ends counted. The entry retains the CDR3 DNA only, 42 bases that are in frame from base 1.

Libraries were constructed by multiplex PCR. Instrument used: Illumina HiSeq 4000. To build TCR beta libraries, CDR3 regions were amplified by Arm-PCR using iRepertoire HTBI primers. PCR products were gel purified before sequencing. In the paper's pipeline: A total of around 59 TRBV and 14 TRBJ segments were identified across samples and were used for gene usage analysis of CDR3 amino acid clonotypes. Filtered high-quality paired reads were merged into contigs using COPE and FqMerger. BLAST was used to align contigs to IMGT TRBV, TRBD and TRBJ reference genes, with CDR3 defined following IMGT. Clonotypes above 0.1% frequency were classified as highly expanded clones. Shannon entropy served as the measure of repertoire diversity, while the Gini coefficient captured V-J evenness. Public clonotypes were defined as clonotypes shared by more than one individual. TCRdb ran its own pipeline on the public reads, namely fastp trimming at Q25 and MiXCR clone calling, and kept in-frame beta chains. CDR3 protein duplicates are merged, each entry listing the most common genes and DNA. The V and J calls were determined by TCRdb, not by the authors. The sample has a few hundred thousand distinct CDR3 sequences on record, 23% of them singletons. Jointly, the top ten make up around 26% of the sample.

This clonotype was seen only a few times. Its antigen remains undetermined. It is likely a read error, because the conserved phenylalanine at the end of the CDR3 is missing. The receptor was isolated from a female donor with Graves disease. The V and J genes are TRBV28 and TRBJ1-1; TRBD1 is a possible D gene, resting on 5 matching bases. Source: peripheral blood mononuclear cells (PBMCs), taken when the disease was refractory, from a patient treated with antithyroid drugs. The DNA is as follows: TGTGCCAGCCGGCGACAAGTGGGTAAAGGGGTAGCTTTCTCT. It translates as CASRRQVGKGVAFS.